Listed below are T cell receptor beta chains from one sample, sequenced in a study of shared clonotypes between healthy human individuals. The data were produced by immunoSEQ multiplex PCR, yet TCRdb's version contains in-frame clones alone and is incomplete. Of around 330,000 clones in the sample, around two thirds were seen once. Input material: memory CD4+ T cells sorted from blood. These receptors originate from a man younger than 45 in good health. The CDR3 runs from the conserved cysteine through the conserved F or W. The D gene is left open where the match is weak. Clone size is shown for a subset of rows, as once, few, many or a class of expanded clone.

v_call: TRBV28
clone_size: NA
j_call: TRBJ2-5
d_call: TRBD2
cdr3_nt: TGTGCCAGCAGTTTACCCCCCCTGGGACTAGCGGGGACGGTGGAGACCCAGTACTTC
cdr3_aa: CASSLPPLGLAGTVETQYF

v_call: TRBV6-6
clone_size: NA
j_call: TRBJ1-2
d_call: NA
cdr3_nt: TGTGCCCTCCGCGGGCCAACTAACTATGGCTACACCTTC
cdr3_aa: CALRGPTNYGYTF

v_call: TRBV19
clone_size: NA
j_call: TRBJ2-1
d_call: NA
cdr3_nt: TGTGCCAGTAGTATCGACAATGAGCAGTTCTTC
cdr3_aa: CASSIDNEQFF

v_call: TRBV7-2
clone_size: NA
j_call: TRBJ1-5
d_call: NA
cdr3_nt: TGTGCCAGCAGCTTAGCAGGAGTGAGCTATCAGCCCCAGCATTTT
cdr3_aa: CASSLAGVSYQPQHF

v_call: TRBV4-3
clone_size: few
j_call: TRBJ2-1
d_call: NA
cdr3_nt: TGCGCCAGCAGCCAAGAGGGTATCGGGAGTATCTACAATGAGCAGTTCTTC
cdr3_aa: CASSQEGIGSIYNEQFF

v_call: TRBV27
clone_size: NA
j_call: TRBJ2-5
d_call: TRBD2
cdr3_nt: TGTGCCAGCAGTCCATGGGGGACTAGCGGGGCGAAGGGAGAGACCCAGTACTTC
cdr3_aa: CASSPWGTSGAKGETQYF

v_call: TRBV9
clone_size: NA
j_call: TRBJ1-4
d_call: NA
cdr3_nt: TGTGCCAGCAGCGTTTCCCATGATGAAAAACTGTTTTTT
cdr3_aa: CASSVSHDEKLFF

v_call: TRBV4-1
clone_size: NA
j_call: TRBJ2-1
d_call: NA
cdr3_nt: TGCGCCAGCAGCCAAGACCCATCCATTTCCAATGAGCAGTTCTTC
cdr3_aa: CASSQDPSISNEQFF

v_call: TRBV19
clone_size: many
j_call: TRBJ1-1
d_call: NA
cdr3_nt: TGTGCCAGTAGTATATCTTGGGTGGCTTTCTTT
cdr3_aa: CASSISWVAFF

v_call: TRBV6-1
clone_size: NA
j_call: TRBJ2-5
d_call: TRBD1
cdr3_nt: TGTGCCATCAGTGGGGACAGTGGGGAAGAGACCCAGTACTTC
cdr3_aa: CAISGDSGEETQYF

v_call: TRBV7-6
clone_size: NA
j_call: TRBJ2-7
d_call: TRBD1
cdr3_nt: TGTGCCAGCAGCTTAGGGACAGGGGGAGGAGAGCAGTACTTC
cdr3_aa: CASSLGTGGGEQYF

v_call: TRBV6-5
clone_size: NA
j_call: TRBJ2-5
d_call: NA
cdr3_nt: TGTGCCAGCATGGGGACGGCAGAGACCCAGTACTTC
cdr3_aa: CASMGTAETQYF

v_call: TRBV30
clone_size: many
j_call: TRBJ1-1
d_call: NA
cdr3_nt: TGTGCCTGGGTCACGCAGGGTTTGGAGGCCACTGAAGCTTTCTTT
cdr3_aa: CAWVTQGLEATEAFF

v_call: TRBV30
clone_size: few
j_call: TRBJ1-1
d_call: NA
cdr3_nt: TGTGCCTGGAGGAGAGCCGCCACCGCTGAAGCTTTCTTT
cdr3_aa: CAWRRAATAEAFF

v_call: TRBV28
clone_size: NA
j_call: TRBJ1-2
d_call: NA
cdr3_nt: TGTGCCAGCAGTTTGGGAACCGACGTCTATGGCTACACCTTC
cdr3_aa: CASSLGTDVYGYTF

v_call: TRBV28
clone_size: NA
j_call: TRBJ1-5
d_call: NA
cdr3_nt: TGTGCCAGCAGCCTTACGAAGCAGGGGATTAGGAGTCAGCCCCAGCATTTT
cdr3_aa: CASSLTKQGIRSQPQHF

v_call: TRBV7-9
clone_size: NA
j_call: TRBJ2-3
d_call: NA
cdr3_nt: TGTGCCACCAACGTGAGAGGTACGCAGTATTTT
cdr3_aa: CATNVRGTQYF

v_call: TRBV11-3
clone_size: NA
j_call: TRBJ2-7
d_call: TRBD2
cdr3_nt: TGTGCCAGCAGCCGGACTAGCGGCGAGCAGTACTTC
cdr3_aa: CASSRTSGEQYF

v_call: TRBV10-3
clone_size: NA
j_call: TRBJ2-3
d_call: NA
cdr3_nt: TGTGCCATCAGTGAGGCGGATAGCAGTTACACAGATACGCAGTATTTT
cdr3_aa: CAISEADSSYTDTQYF

v_call: TRBV11-1
clone_size: NA
j_call: TRBJ2-7
d_call: NA
cdr3_nt: TGTGCCAGCAGCCCAGGGGGGGCACCCTACGAGCAGTACTTC
cdr3_aa: CASSPGGAPYEQYF

v_call: TRBV9
clone_size: NA
j_call: TRBJ2-7
d_call: TRBD2
cdr3_nt: TGTGCCAGCAGCGTAGAAGGAGCGGGACGCTACGAGCAGTACTTC
cdr3_aa: CASSVEGAGRYEQYF

v_call: TRBV7-3
clone_size: NA
j_call: TRBJ2-2
d_call: NA
cdr3_nt: TGTGCCAGCAGCTTAGGGTTGTTAGCGGGACAGCTGGGCGGGGAGCTGTTTTTT
cdr3_aa: CASSLGLLAGQLGGELFF